A single T cell receptor (beta chain) is shown here with its context. This entry comes from a study of blood T cell repertoires in COVID-19. The germline gives CDR1 SGHTA, CDR2 FQGNSA. The CDR3 extends over 14 amino acids. Unmatched junction bases numbered 5, after V lost 4 bases and J lost 4 bases. The assay was immunoSEQ multiplex PCR, and TCRdb's table has in-frame clones only and misses some. The sample has about 330,000 clones; more than 85% are singletons. This chain uses TRBV7-2 with TRBJ2-7; TRBD2 matches 9 bases. The receptor's source is a woman under 40 who had recovered from COVID-19. Sequencing input: PBMCs or T cells enriched from blood (not recorded which). The CDR3 region has the DNA TGTGCCAGCAGCTCTAGCGGGATTGGGTACGAGCAGTACTTC. It codes for CASSSSGIGYEQYF. Filled out from reference TRBV7-2 and TRBJ2-7, the complete variable domain reads GAGVSQSPSNKVTEKGKDVELRCDPISGHTALYWYRQSLGQGLEFLIYFQGNSAPDKSGLPSDRFSAERTGGSVSTLTIQRTQQEDSAVYLCASSSSGIGYEQYFGPGTRLTVT.